Below, 23 T cell receptor beta chains from the same sample are listed, as sequenced in a study of shared clonotypes between healthy human individuals. Produced via immunoSEQ multiplex PCR; TCRdb's table is partial and in-frame only. The sample lists 850,000 to 1,200,000 clones; 75% were seen once. The sample taken for sequencing was memory CD4+ T cells sorted from blood. Specified subset: CD45RA-negative fraction. Receptors were obtained from a man aged 18-30 years in good health.

This clone showed up just once. The chain couples TRBV7-9 to TRBJ2-5, with 7 bases fitting TRBD1. Per germline, CDR1 SEHNR and CDR2 FQNEAQ (reference sequence). The CDR3 consists of 15 residues. V shed 6 bases, J shed 11 bases, and the junction held 18 bases outside the gene matches. Here the CDR3 reads CASSTPGTVVKEQYF. The CDR3 DNA sequence: TGTGCCAGCAGTACCCCGGGGACAGTCGTCAAGGAGCAGTACTTC.

The table lists this clone with a count of one. CDR3 nucleotide sequence: TGCGCCAGCAGCTCCGGACTAGCGGGGGGTAACTACAATGAGCAGTTCTTC. The encoded protein is CASSSGLAGGNYNEQFF. The V call is TRBV5-1, the J call TRBJ2-1; 14 bases match TRBD2. The CDR3 covers 17 residues. Germline V gene lookup returns CDR1 SGHRS and CDR2 YFSETQ. The ends lost 3 bases at V and 3 bases at J; junction bases unmatched: 5.

The chain uses TRBV5-4 and TRBJ2-7; no reliable D call. The CDR3 extends over 13 amino acids. Germline V gene data show CDR1 as SGHNT and CDR2 as YYREEE (reference sequence). V gave up 4 bases and J gave up 1 base, with 9 bases separating them. For the CDR3, the DNA is TGTGCCAGCAGCGCAAGGGCGTCCTACGAGCAGTACTTC. Translated: CASSARASYEQYF.

A note on this clone: A junction end diverges from the germline sequence, so it may reflect a read error. V and J are TRBV4-1 and TRBJ1-6; D is unclear. The CDR3 totals 13 residues. In germline, CDR1 is MGHRA, CDR2 YSYEKL. CDR3 loop: CASSSIEESPLHF. In nucleotides, the CDR3 is TGTGCCAGCAGCTCGATCGAAGAATCACCCCTCCACTTT.

V and J are TRBV4-1 and TRBJ1-5; 7 bases match TRBD1. V shed 0 bases and J 0 bases; nucleotides not matched to a gene: 2. The CDR3 contains 16 residues. Germline assignment: CDR1 MGHRA and CDR2 YSYEKL. CDR3 residues: CASSQEAGGSNQPQHF. The CDR3 DNA follows: TGCGCCAGCAGCCAAGAAGCAGGGGGTAGCAATCAGCCCCAGCATTTT.

The chain couples TRBV6-5 to TRBJ2-5; D remains unclear. The CDR3 loop spans 14 amino acids. Trimming stripped 7 bases from V and 4 bases from J, with 16 bases between. Germline V gives CDR1 MNHEY, CDR2 SVGAGI. Here the CDR3 reads CASTALRLGETQYF. The DNA of the CDR3 is TGTGCCAGCACCGCGTTACGGCTGGGAGAGACCCAGTACTTC.

In its sample, this clone was seen a few times. The chain recombines TRBV30 with TRBJ1-4; TRBD1 might be the D (5 bases). The CDR3 covers 13 residues. Trimming removed 7 bases at V and 6 bases at J, with 15 bases between. Germline-derived CDR1 and CDR2 are GTSNPN and SVGIG (reference sequence). The CDR3 reads CASLGGKDEKLFF. DNA for the CDR3: TGTGCCTCCCTCGGGGGGAAGGATGAAAAACTGTTTTTT.

The chain combines TRBV2 with TRBJ2-1, with D possibly TRBD2 on 5 matching bases. Germline values: CDR1 SNHLY, CDR2 FYNNEI. V was shortened by 11 bases and J by 9 bases, with 23 bases between the two germline ends. The CDR3 has 14 amino acids. CDR3 region: CAGARGDSAGEQFF. CDR3 DNA sequence: TGTGCCGGAGCCCGGGGTGATTCCGCGGGTGAGCAGTTCTTC.

In this sample, this clone turned up many times. The chain uses TRBV7-2 and TRBJ2-3; D is perhaps TRBD1 or TRBD2 (5 bases each). Germline CDR1 and CDR2: SGHTA and FQGNSA. The CDR3 is made up of 13 amino acids. Trimming cost V 1 base and J 8 bases, with 10 bases left between them. The CDR3 spells CASSLGDGVTQYF. The DNA of the CDR3 is TGTGCCAGCAGCTTAGGGGACGGGGTTACGCAGTATTTT.

J is TRBJ1-5 and V is TRBV19, with 11 nucleotides matching TRBD1. The CDR3 has 15 residues. The germline V gene encodes CDR1 LNHDA and CDR2 SQIVND (reference sequence). J lost 7 bases, V lost 8 bases, and 10 bases had no gene match. The CDR3 DNA is TGTGCCAGTTCGGACAGGGGGCCGTATGGCCAGCCCCAGCATTTT. This encodes CASSDRGPYGQPQHF.

This clone was recorded only once. V and J are TRBV6-1 and TRBJ2-2; D gene ambiguous. In germline, CDR1 is MNHNS, CDR2 SASEGT. CDR3 length: 13 amino acids. The ends were cut back, 4 bases at V and 8 bases at J, with 11 bases in the middle. The CDR3: CASSVARLGELFF. The CDR3 DNA sequence: TGTGCCAGCAGTGTGGCCCGGCTGGGGGAGCTGTTTTTT.

The chain links TRBV11-3 to TRBJ2-3; D remains ambiguous. Between the trimmed V and J ends, which lost 0 bases and 6 bases, there was a span of 7 bases. Germline CDR1 is SGHNT and CDR2 is YENEEA. The CDR3 sequence is 13 residues long. CDR3 bases: TGTGCCAGCAGCTTAGACGAGAGGGATACGCAGTATTTT. It translates to CASSLDERDTQYF.

This clone was seen once. The chain joins TRBV18 to TRBJ2-7; D is unclear. The CDR3 is made up of 14 amino acids. V was cut by 0 bases and J by 3 bases, with 9 bases left in between. In germline, CDR1 is KGHSH, CDR2 LQKENI. CDR3 residues: CASSPPPGIYEQYF. DNA for the CDR3: TGTGCCAGCTCACCACCCCCAGGAATCTACGAGCAGTACTTC.

This sequence joins TRBV7-9 and TRBJ2-5, with D tentatively TRBD1 (6 bases). CDR1 SEHNR and CDR2 FQNEAQ come from the germline V gene (reference sequence). This CDR3 contains 13 residues. With 9 bases removed from V and 2 bases from J, the gap between germline ends came to 13 bases. DNA of the CDR3: TGTGCCAGTAATCTAGGACAGCAAGAGACCCAGTACTTC. Protein product: CASNLGQQETQYF.

The gene calls are TRBV7-2 and TRBJ2-3; D is perhaps TRBD2 (5 bases). V gave up 4 bases and J gave up 2 bases, with 7 bases separating them. CDR1 is SGHTA and CDR2 is FQGNSA in the germline V gene. The CDR3 runs 13 residues. The CDR3 region has the DNA TGTGCCAGCAGCTCGGGGAACACAGATACGCAGTATTTT. Residues: CASSSGNTDTQYF.

The chain combines TRBV29-1 with TRBJ2-1; tentatively, D is TRBD1 or TRBD2 (5 bases each). The CDR3 totals 13 residues. V was trimmed by 6 bases and J by 4 bases, leaving 13 bases between them. Germline lookup yields CDR1 SQVTM and CDR2 ANQGSEA. CDR3 amino acids: CSVERGKYNEQFF. In DNA form, the CDR3 reads TGCAGCGTCGAGAGGGGAAAATACAATGAGCAGTTCTTC.

V is TRBV5-4 and J is TRBJ2-5; the D is unclear. Germline CDR1 is SGHNT and CDR2 is YYREEE (reference sequence). This CDR3 region has 13 residues. V shed 6 bases and J shed 4 bases, with 13 bases lying between them. Here the CDR3 reads CASTKGRAETQYF. The CDR3 DNA is TGTGCCAGCACAAAGGGTAGGGCAGAGACCCAGTACTTC.

Details on this clone: The likely explanation is a read error, given a far larger clone one base away. The rearrangement links TRBV29-1 to TRBJ1-2, with D possibly being TRBD1 (6 bases). V was cut by 2 bases and J by 4 bases, with 14 bases left in between. From germline, CDR1 is SQVTM and CDR2 ANQGSEA. This CDR3 is built from 14 residues. The CDR3 DNA reads TGCAGCGTTGAAAACCAGGGGATCCTCTATGGCTACACCTTC. This codes for CSVENQGILYGYTF.

The gene calls are TRBV11-1 and TRBJ2-3; 8 bases fit TRBD2. CDR1 and CDR2 (germline): SGHAT, FQDESV (reference sequence). The CDR3 is 17 amino acids. J was trimmed by 1 base and V by 6 bases; bases with no gene match: 12. CDR3 residues: CASRTKAGGLGTDTQYF. The CDR3 region has the DNA TGTGCCAGCAGGACCAAGGCGGGGGGCCTAGGCACAGATACGCAGTATTTT.

This clone was counted a single time. V gene TRBV2 combines with J gene TRBJ2-7, with 11 bases lining up with TRBD1. Germline CDR1 is SNHLY and CDR2 is FYNNEI. The junction had 8 bases not matched to a gene; V was cut back by 4 bases and J by 0 bases. There are 17 residues in the CDR3. CDR3 region: CASSARGTGGYSYEQYF. The CDR3, as DNA: TGTGCCAGCAGTGCAAGAGGGACAGGGGGGTACTCCTACGAGCAGTACTTC.

The chain has TRBV9 and TRBJ2-2; D unresolved. CDR3 size: 13 residues. CDR1 is SGDLS and CDR2 is YYNGEE in the germline V gene. V lost 1 base, J lost 5 bases, and 6 bases lay in between. CDR3 sequence reads: CASSVFGTGELFF. The CDR3 DNA is TGTGCCAGCAGCGTATTCGGGACCGGGGAGCTGTTTTTT.

This sequence joins TRBV5-1 and TRBJ1-2; the D gene is possibly TRBD1 (5 bases). CDR1 and CDR2 (germline): SGHRS, YFSETQ. V dropped 4 bases and J dropped 2 bases, with 15 bases sitting between them. This CDR3 contains 15 residues. DNA of the CDR3: TGCGCCAGCAGCCAAGACCCCTGGGACAACTATGGCTACACCTTC. Protein product: CASSQDPWDNYGYTF.

The rearrangement uses TRBV7-9 and TRBJ2-5; D is unclear. Germline V gene lookup returns CDR1 SEHNR and CDR2 FQNEAQ (reference sequence). V was cut by 5 bases and J by 4 bases, with 5 bases left in between. The CDR3 is 11 amino acids. DNA of the CDR3: TGTGCCAGCAGCCCCGTAGAGACCCAGTACTTC. It translates to CASSPVETQYF.